These 28 T cell receptor beta chains originate from one sample sequenced in a study of tumor-infiltrating lymphocytes in localized non-small cell lung cancer. Clones were read by immunoSEQ multiplex PCR, and TCRdb kept only the in-frame ones, dropping some. There are around 15,000 clones in the sample; 69% occur only once, and roughly 6% lies in the top ten. Sequenced sample: lung tumor tissue. The receptors here all came from a human donor with non-small cell lung cancer.

Sample share makes this clone medium-sized (0.01 to 0.1%). This chain connects TRBV6-1 to TRBJ1-5, with TRBD1 as a possible D gene (5 bases). V dropped 6 bases and J dropped 4 bases, with 13 bases sitting between them. The CDR3 extends over 14 amino acids. Germline V gives CDR1 MNHNS, CDR2 SASEGT. CDR3 DNA: TGTGCCAGCAGGGGGGACCAGGGAAATCAGCCCCAGCATTTT. Translation: CASRGDQGNQPQHF.

The rearrangement uses TRBV7-9 and TRBJ1-1; D unresolved. This CDR3 spans 11 amino acids. Trimming cost V 6 bases and J 7 bases, with 9 bases left between them. Germline V gene sequence: CDR1 SEHNR, CDR2 FQNEAQ (reference sequence). CDR3 sequence reads: CASSRTLEAFF. As DNA, the CDR3 is TGTGCCAGCAGTAGGACCCTTGAAGCTTTCTTT.

This sequence joins TRBV7-2 and TRBJ2-4, with D perhaps matching TRBD1 or TRBD2 (5 bases each). The CDR3 consists of 16 residues. From germline, CDR1 is SGHTA and CDR2 FQGNSA. V gave up 1 base and J gave up 10 bases, with 20 bases separating them. Here the CDR3 DNA reads TGTGCCAGCAGCTTAGAGAGGGGAAGTTCCACCAGTATTCAGTACTTC. Residues: CASSLERGSSTSIQYF.

The chain combines TRBV10-3 with TRBJ2-3, with a weak D call TRBD1 (5 bases). CDR3 length equals 14 residues. The germline V and J ends were trimmed by 4 bases and 1 base, with 9 bases remaining between them. CDR1 and CDR2 from the germline V gene are ENHRY and SYGVKD. The CDR3 spells CAISGQGGTDTQYF. The CDR3 DNA follows: TGTGCCATCAGTGGGCAGGGCGGCACAGATACGCAGTATTTT.

This chain connects TRBV19 to TRBJ2-7; 8 positions match TRBD2. CDR3 length: 16 residues. The junction had 6 bases not matched to a gene; V was cut back by 1 base and J by 1 base. Germline-derived CDR1 and CDR2 are LNHDA and SQIVND (reference sequence). CDR3 residues: CASSIGSGLGSYEQYF. CDR3 DNA: TGTGCCAGTAGTATAGGTTCGGGACTAGGATCCTACGAGCAGTACTTC. Variable domain in full (rest from reference TRBV19 and TRBJ2-7): DGGITQSPKYLFRKEGQNVTLSCEQNLNHDAMYWYRQDPGQGLRLIYYSQIVNDFQKGDIAEGYSVSREKKESFPLTVTSAQKNPTAFYLCASSIGSGLGSYEQYFGPGTRLTVT.

This chain joins TRBV27 and TRBJ2-2, with a possible D match to TRBD1 (6 bases). The germline gives CDR1 MNHEY, CDR2 SMNVEV (reference sequence). V lost 3 bases to trimming and J lost 9 bases, with 11 bases between them. The CDR3 length is 13 residues. The CDR3 DNA reads TGTGCCAGCAGTTTTGGGGGCGGCAGGGAGCTGTTTTTT. This encodes CASSFGGGRELFF.

The genes are TRBV7-9 and TRBJ2-4, with unresolved D. V lost 1 base to trimming and J lost 4 bases, with 8 bases between them. Looked up from germline, CDR1 is SEHNR and CDR2 is FQNEAQ (reference sequence). This CDR3 region has 14 residues. In DNA, the CDR3 is TGTGCCAGCAGCTTAGAATCCCTAAAAAACATTCAGTACTTC. This sequence encodes CASSLESLKNIQYF.

The chain joins TRBV11-2 to TRBJ2-7, with 9 bases lining up with TRBD1. CDR3 size: 14 residues. CDR1 is SGHAT and CDR2 is FQNNGV in the germline V gene. Trimming at V came to 5 bases and at J to 4 bases, leaving 6 bases not matched to a gene. CDR3 nucleotides: TGTGCCAGCAGCGCAAGGGGGACAGGGTACGAGCAGTACTTC. Its translation: CASSARGTGYEQYF. Looking up the rest from reference TRBV11-2 and TRBJ2-7 gives the full variable domain: EAGVAQSPRYKIIEKRQSVAFWCNPISGHATLYWYQQILGQGPKLLIQFQNNGVVDDSQLPKDRFSAERLKGVDSTLKIQPAKLEDSAVYLCASSARGTGYEQYFGPGTRLTVT.

This clone appeared a few times. This sequence joins TRBV4-3 and TRBJ2-3; D is unclear. This CDR3 has 15 amino acids. In germline, CDR1 is LGHNA, CDR2 YSLEER. Trimming stripped 0 bases from V and 0 bases from J, with 7 bases between. CDR3 loop: CASSQDRVSTDTQYF. The CDR3, as DNA: TGCGCCAGCAGCCAAGATCGGGTCAGCACAGATACGCAGTATTTT.

CDR3 sequence (DNA): TGTGCCAGCAGCTTCTTGGTGGACCAGCCCCAGCATTTT. Amino acids: CASSFLVDQPQHF. The chain has TRBV7-8 and TRBJ1-5; no clear D. From germline, CDR1 is SGHVS and CDR2 FQNEAQ. The CDR3 totals 13 residues. The ends were cut back, 3 bases at V and 7 bases at J, with 10 bases in the middle.

The sample holds one count of this clone. This chain uses TRBV6-1 with TRBJ2-7; tentative D call: TRBD2 (5 bases). V lost 1 base and J lost 4, with 11 bases in between. The CDR3 consists of 14 residues. Looked up from germline, CDR1 is MNHNS and CDR2 is SASEGT. The CDR3 protein is CASSEGPRGYEQYF. DNA of the CDR3: TGTGCCAGCAGTGAAGGGCCGCGAGGGTACGAGCAGTACTTC.

The chain links TRBV5-3 to TRBJ2-1; D is tentatively TRBD1 or TRBD2 (6 bases each). TRBV5-3 is reported as an ORF; its role is uncertain. V was shortened by 4 bases and J by 0 bases, with 14 bases between the two germline ends. This CDR3 region has 16 residues. CDR3 DNA sequence: TGTGCCAGAAGCGTTCGGGGGCCGAGCTCCTACAATGAGCAGTTCTTC. Amino acids: CARSVRGPSSYNEQFF.

The chain has TRBV7-2 and TRBJ1-2, with D possibly being TRBD1 (5 bases). V lost 5 bases, J lost 8 bases, and 12 bases lay in between. CDR3 length: 12 amino acids. Germline V gene data show CDR1 as SGHTA and CDR2 as FQGNSA. CDR3 residues: CASSLQGGGYTF. The CDR3 DNA sequence: TGTGCCAGCAGCCTTCAGGGAGGCGGCTACACCTTC.

The V call is TRBV7-2, the J call TRBJ2-7, with D possibly TRBD2 on 5 matching bases. Trimming removed 2 bases at V and 3 bases at J, with 11 bases between. The CDR3 totals 14 residues. Per the germline V gene, CDR1 is SGHTA and CDR2 is FQGNSA. The CDR3 sequence is CASSLTGSSYEQYF. CDR3 DNA sequence: TGTGCCAGCAGCTTAACGGGATCCAGCTACGAGCAGTACTTC. Full variable domain (remainder filled in from reference TRBV7-2 and TRBJ2-7): GAGVSQSPSNKVTEKGKDVELRCDPISGHTALYWYRQSLGQGLEFLIYFQGNSAPDKSGLPSDRFSAERTGGSVSTLTIQRTQQEDSAVYLCASSLTGSSYEQYFGPGTRLTVT.

The chain has TRBV7-6 and TRBJ2-3, with D possibly TRBD2 on 5 matching bases. The V end was cut by 3 bases, the J end by 3 bases, with 10 bases between. CDR3 size: 14 residues. Germline CDR1 SGHVS, CDR2 FNYEAQ. CDR3 residues: CASSLWTGTDTQYF. CDR3 in DNA: TGTGCCAGCAGCTTGTGGACTGGAACAGATACGCAGTATTTT.

This sequence joins TRBV5-1 and TRBJ2-2; no clear D gene. Trimming cost V 1 base and J 6 bases, with 7 bases left between them. The germline CDR1 and CDR2 sequences are SGHRS and YFSETQ. The CDR3 is made up of 13 amino acids. The CDR3 DNA reads as TGCGCCAGCAGCTTGCCGTCCCCCGGGGAGCTGTTTTTT. Translated, it gives CASSLPSPGELFF.

This clone was seen a few times. This rearrangement joins TRBV1 to TRBJ1-1; the table assigns TRBD1, which was not confirmed against the DNA. TRBV1 constitutes a pseudogene. The length of the CDR3 is 14 residues. CDR3: CTSSQRGLNTEAFF. CDR3 in DNA: TGCACCAGCAGCCAGAGGGGGTTGAACACTGAAGCTTTCTTT.

The rearrangement uses TRBV5-4 and TRBJ2-3; D is uncertain. In germline, CDR1 is SGHNT, CDR2 YYREEE (reference sequence). The CDR3 extends over 15 amino acids. V was pared by 2 bases and J by 4 bases, with 14 bases between. The CDR3 sequence is CASSFDSVPSDTQYF. The CDR3, as DNA: TGTGCCAGCAGCTTTGACTCGGTTCCCTCAGATACGCAGTATTTT.

This rearrangement joins TRBV5-1 to TRBJ2-5, with 7 positions matching TRBD2. The CDR3 is 16 amino acids. Germline V gives CDR1 SGHRS, CDR2 YFSETQ. V was pared by 0 bases and J by 1 base, with 6 bases of the junction left unmatched. The DNA for the CDR3 is TGCGCCAGCAGCTTGGTCCGGGCTAGCGGCCAAGAGACCCAGTACTTC. Translated: CASSLVRASGQETQYF.

This clone is medium-sized. This chain joins TRBV9 and TRBJ2-5, with a possible D match to TRBD2 (6 bases). This CDR3 has 15 residues. Deletions cut 0 bases from V and 7 bases from J, with 16 bases between. Germline-derived CDR1 and CDR2 are SGDLS and YYNGEE. CDR3 in DNA: TGTGCCAGCAGCGTAGGGACCTTCCCGGAGGGGACCCAGTACTTC. This gives the protein CASSVGTFPEGTQYF.

The J gene is TRBJ2-7, the V gene TRBV28; D call uncertain. The CDR3 is made up of 12 amino acids. From germline, CDR1 is MDHEN and CDR2 SYDVKM. Trimming pared 3 bases from V and 12 bases from J, leaving 15 bases between. The CDR3 DNA sequence: TGTGCCAGCAGTTTGGATGTACGGGTAACGTACTTC. It translates to CASSLDVRVTYF.

The V gene is TRBV11-2, the J gene TRBJ2-7, with TRBD1 matching over 10 bases. CDR1 and CDR2 (germline): SGHAT, FQNNGV. Losses at the gene ends were 4 bases for V and 5 bases for J; bases not matched to a gene: 8. This CDR3 has 15 residues. The CDR3, as DNA: TGTGCCAGCAGCTCTATAACCGGGACAGGGGACGAGCAGTACTTC. This translates into CASSSITGTGDEQYF.

The chain is built from TRBV19 and TRBJ1-1, with 8 positions matching TRBD1. The CDR3 spans 15 residues. Trimming cost V 4 bases and J 1 base; bases outside gene matches: 5. The germline V gene has CDR1 LNHDA and CDR2 SQIVND (reference sequence). The CDR3 sequence is CASSTGQGGNTEAFF. CDR3 DNA sequence: TGTGCCAGTAGTACCGGACAGGGCGGGAACACTGAAGCTTTCTTT.

The rearrangement uses TRBV30 and TRBJ2-6, with 9 bases fitting TRBD1. Germline loops: CDR1 GTSNPN, CDR2 SVGIG (reference sequence). The CDR3 sequence is 16 residues long. The junction had 7 bases not matched to a gene; V was cut back by 7 bases and J by 0 bases. CDR3 sequence: CAYTTGGLSGANVLTF. CDR3 coding DNA: TGTGCCTACACGACAGGGGGACTCTCTGGGGCCAACGTCCTGACTTTC.

The chain uses TRBV11-2 and TRBJ2-1, with 10 bases that match TRBD2. The CDR3 consists of 13 residues. V was clipped by 0 bases and J by 16 bases; unmatched bases: 6. Germline V gives CDR1 SGHAT, CDR2 FQNNGV. The CDR3 sequence: CASSLDPGLAIFF. Here the CDR3 DNA reads TGTGCCAGCAGCTTAGACCCGGGACTAGCGATATTCTTC.

The chain employs TRBV6-4 and TRBJ2-1; weak D call: TRBD2 (5 bases). The CDR3 is 15 residues long. With 4 bases removed from V and 12 bases from J, the gap between germline ends came to 22 bases. Germline V lookup: CDR1 MRHNA, CDR2 SNTAGT. CDR3 sequence reads: CASSAGDTAGPTQFF. CDR3 bases: TGTGCCAGCAGTGCAGGTGACACGGCGGGCCCCACGCAGTTCTTC.

This clone was observed a handful of times. The rearrangement joins TRBV7-9 to TRBJ1-2; D gene ambiguous. This CDR3 has 14 amino acids. V was shortened by 2 bases and J by 7 bases, with 14 bases between the two germline ends. In germline, CDR1 is SEHNR, CDR2 FQNEAQ (reference sequence). The CDR3 DNA follows: TGTGCCAGCAGCTTATTAGTGGGATTAGCTGGCTACACCTTC. Amino acids: CASSLLVGLAGYTF.

The V gene is TRBV9, the J gene TRBJ2-1; D remains ambiguous. Germline V gene data show CDR1 as SGDLS and CDR2 as YYNGEE. This CDR3 has 16 amino acids. V was trimmed by 6 bases and J by 6 bases, leaving 22 bases between them. Here the CDR3 DNA reads TGTGCCAGCACCCCAACGAGGCTTCGGATACGCAATGAGCAGTTCTTC. Its protein product is CASTPTRLRIRNEQFF.